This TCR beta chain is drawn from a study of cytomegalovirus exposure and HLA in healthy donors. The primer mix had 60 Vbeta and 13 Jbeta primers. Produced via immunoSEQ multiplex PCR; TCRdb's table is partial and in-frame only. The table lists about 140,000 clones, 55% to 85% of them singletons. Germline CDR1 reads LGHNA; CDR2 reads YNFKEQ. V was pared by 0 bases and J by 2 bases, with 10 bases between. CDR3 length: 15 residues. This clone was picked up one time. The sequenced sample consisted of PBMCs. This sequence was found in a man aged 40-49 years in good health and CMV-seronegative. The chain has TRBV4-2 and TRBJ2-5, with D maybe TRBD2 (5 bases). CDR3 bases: TGTGCCAGCAGCCAAGATCACGGGGAACAAGAGACCCAGTACTTC. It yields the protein CASSQDHGEQETQYF.